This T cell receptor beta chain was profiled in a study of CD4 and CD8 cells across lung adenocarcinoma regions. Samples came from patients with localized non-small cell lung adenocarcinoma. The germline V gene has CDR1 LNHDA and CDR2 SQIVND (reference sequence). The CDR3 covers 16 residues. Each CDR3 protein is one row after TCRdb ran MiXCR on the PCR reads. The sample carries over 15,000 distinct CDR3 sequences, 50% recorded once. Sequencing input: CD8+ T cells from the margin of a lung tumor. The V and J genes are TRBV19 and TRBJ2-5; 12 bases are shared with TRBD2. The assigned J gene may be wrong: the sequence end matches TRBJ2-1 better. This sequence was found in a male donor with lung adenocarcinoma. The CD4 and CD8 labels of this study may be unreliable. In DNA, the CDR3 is TGTGCCAGTAGTTTACGACTAGCGGGAGTAGGTAATGAGCAGTTCTTC. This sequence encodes CASSLRLAGVGNEQFF.